The source of this TCR beta chain is a study of CD8+ T cells in alopecia areata. Study observations and caveats: Scalp repertoires also include resident alphabeta T cells from normal skin. Elevated clonality characterized lesional scalp relative to normal scalp, particularly in alopecia totalis/universalis.

The authors extracted RNA and reverse transcribed it into cDNA as the sequencing template. Produced via immunoSEQ multiplex PCR; TCRdb's table is partial and in-frame only. This table holds 150,000 or so clones, about 70% found once. Samples from alopecia areata patients were lesional scalp punch biopsies and peripheral blood. As regards this clone: Its cognate antigen is unknown.

The germline gives CDR1 SGHDT, CDR2 YYEEEE. This CDR3 is built from 14 residues. V trimming: 0 bases; J trimming: 4 bases; junction bases outside the gene matches: 3. The V call is TRBV5-6, the J call TRBJ1-1; 7 positions match TRBD1. The source was CD8+ T cells sorted from blood, collected at week 0. The receptor was isolated from a human donor with alopecia areata. In DNA, the CDR3 is TGTGCCAGCAGCTTGGGACAGGGCTCCACTGAAGCTTTCTTT. This encodes CASSLGQGSTEAFF.